This entry lists 18 T cell receptor beta chains sequenced from one sample in a study of T cell changes during pregnancy in multiple sclerosis. Sequencing was performed with immunoSEQ multiplex PCR; in TCRdb, only in-frame clones are kept and a portion is missing. The top ten hold over 1.1% of the sample, which has 65,000 to 85,000 clones, 90% to 95% seen once. The specimen was peripheral blood, collected in the second trimester of pregnancy. Every receptor here comes from a female donor with multiple sclerosis, enrolled in a pregnancy study.

DNA for the CDR3: TGTGCCTGGAGTTACCCGCAAGGGGCTAATGAAAAACTGTTTTTT. Its translation: CAWSYPQGANEKLFF. The chain links TRBV30 to TRBJ1-4; perhaps TRBD1 as D (5 bases). V was shortened by 2 bases and J by 3 bases, with 13 bases between the two germline ends. The CDR3 has 15 amino acids. Germline CDR1 GTSNPN, CDR2 SVGIG (reference sequence).

This clone came up once. The chain couples TRBV4-1 to TRBJ2-1, with D perhaps TRBD1 (6 bases). V gave up 1 base and J gave up 7 bases, with 17 bases separating them. There are 16 residues in the CDR3. Looked up from germline, CDR1 is MGHRA and CDR2 is YSYEKL. The DNA of the CDR3 is TGCGCCAGCAGCCAAGGCCAATTCCAGGGGACGAATGAGCAGTTCTTC. Its protein is CASSQGQFQGTNEQFF.

The chain joins TRBV30 to TRBJ1-2; 8 bases align to TRBD1. CDR3 size: 14 residues. V gave up 4 bases and J gave up 8 bases; unmatched junction bases: 12. Germline V gives CDR1 GTSNPN, CDR2 SVGIG (reference sequence). The CDR3 loop reads CAWIRQGILWGYTF. In DNA, the CDR3 is TGTGCCTGGATAAGACAGGGGATACTATGGGGCTACACCTTC. Filled out from reference TRBV30 and TRBJ1-2, the complete variable domain reads SQTIHQWPATLVQPVGSPLSLECTVEGTSNPNLYWYRQAAGRGLQLLFYSVGIGQISSEVPQNLSASRPQDRQFILSSKKLLLSDSGFYLCAWIRQGILWGYTFGSGTRLTVV.

Here the CDR3 reads CAISPRGAPTDTQYF. CDR3 DNA sequence: TGTGCCATCTCCCCTCGAGGAGCCCCCACAGATACGCAGTATTTT. The V gene is TRBV10-3, the J gene TRBJ2-3; D is uncertain. This CDR3 comprises 15 residues. Trimming left V 8 bases short and J 2 bases short, with 17 bases between. The germline V gene has CDR1 ENHRY and CDR2 SYGVKD.

This chain connects TRBV18 to TRBJ2-5, with a weak D call TRBD1 (6 bases). The CDR3 length is 13 residues. Trimming removed 5 bases from V and 4 bases from J, with 11 bases in between. Germline V gene lookup returns CDR1 KGHSH and CDR2 LQKENI. The CDR3 loop is CASSGGLGETQYF. CDR3 nucleotides: TGTGCCAGCTCAGGGGGCCTGGGAGAGACCCAGTACTTC.

The chain has TRBV19 and TRBJ2-1; TRBD2 agrees at 16 bases. The CDR3 totals 14 residues. Germline V gene sequence: CDR1 LNHDA, CDR2 SQIVND (reference sequence). Trimming cost V 8 bases and J 14 bases; bases outside gene matches: 9. The CDR3 here is CASQAGTSGRAEFF. The CDR3 nucleotides read TGTGCCAGTCAAGCCGGGACTAGCGGGAGGGCCGAGTTCTTC.

As concerns this clone: Other DNA variants within this sample encode the same CDR3. The chain employs TRBV30 and TRBJ1-5; weak D call: TRBD1 (5 bases). Germline V gene data show CDR1 as GTSNPN and CDR2 as SVGIG (reference sequence). V was cut by 5 bases and J by 7 bases, with 12 bases left in between. The length of the CDR3 is 12 residues. The CDR3 coding sequence is TGTGCCTGGGGGCAGGGTGGACAGCCCCAGCATTTT. This sequence encodes CAWGQGGQPQHF.

The chain combines TRBV25-1 with TRBJ2-3; 9 positions agree with TRBD1. Germline V CDR1 and CDR2: MGHDK, SYGVNS. This CDR3 is 16 amino acids long. V was clipped by 0 bases and J by 0 bases; unmatched bases: 1. CDR3 bases: TGTGCCAGCAGTGAATATGGACAGGGGAGCACAGATACGCAGTATTTT. As protein: CASSEYGQGSTDTQYF.

The V gene is TRBV6-5, the J gene TRBJ1-5, with 9 bases fitting TRBD1. This CDR3 has 15 residues. The germline CDR1 and CDR2 sequences are MNHEY and SVGAGI. V shed 6 bases, J shed 4 bases, and the junction held 7 bases outside the gene matches. The CDR3 is CASSQGQGLNQPQHF. CDR3 DNA: TGTGCCAGCAGCCAGGGACAGGGCCTGAATCAGCCCCAGCATTTT.

The genes are TRBV18 and TRBJ2-3, with 7 positions matching TRBD1. V lost 3 bases and J lost 3; bases outside the gene matches: 6. This CDR3 region has 15 residues. Germline lookup yields CDR1 KGHSH and CDR2 LQKENI. CDR3 residues: CASSPESGQTDTQYF. The CDR3 region has the DNA TGTGCCAGCTCACCCGAATCGGGACAGACAGATACGCAGTATTTT.

The gene calls are TRBV11-2 and TRBJ1-1; 7 bases line up with TRBD1. The V gene's germline CDR1 is SGHAT and CDR2 FQNNGV. This CDR3 spans 16 amino acids. V was pared by 6 bases and J by 7 bases, with 17 bases of the junction left unmatched. The CDR3 sequence: CASRKEGQIFSDEAFF. In nucleotides, the CDR3 is TGTGCCAGCAGAAAGGAGGGACAGATCTTTTCGGATGAAGCTTTCTTT.

The chain is built from TRBV5-1 and TRBJ1-3; D gene ambiguous. V lost 4 bases, J lost 2 bases, and 7 bases lay in between. This CDR3 spans 13 amino acids. Germline V gene data show CDR1 as SGHRS and CDR2 as YFSETQ. CDR3 residues: CASSADPGNTIYF. CDR3 DNA: TGCGCCAGCAGCGCGGATCCTGGAAACACCATATATTTT.

The chain couples TRBV9 to TRBJ1-2, with D tentatively TRBD1 (5 bases). Trimming took 3 bases from V and 11 from J, leaving 11 bases between them. This CDR3 spans 11 amino acids. Germline values: CDR1 SGDLS, CDR2 YYNGEE. The CDR3 loop is CASSATGPYTF. In DNA, the CDR3 is TGTGCCAGCAGCGCAACAGGACCTTACACCTTC.

The chain uses TRBV2 and TRBJ2-1; a possible D gene is TRBD2 (7 bases). CDR3 length: 12 residues. The V and J ends lost 7 bases and 6 bases respectively, with 10 bases between them. Germline-derived CDR1 and CDR2 are SNHLY and FYNNEI. This CDR3 reads CASTGGPNEQFF. CDR3 coding DNA: TGTGCCAGCACGGGGGGCCCCAATGAGCAGTTCTTC. The full variable domain, with the rest looked up from reference TRBV2 and TRBJ2-1, is EPEVTQTPSHQVTQMGQEVILRCVPISNHLYFYWYRQILGQKVEFLVSFYNNEISEKSEIFDDQFSVERPDGSNFTLKIRSTKLEDSAMYFCASTGGPNEQFFGPGTRLTVL.

The V gene is TRBV4-3, the J gene TRBJ1-1, with TRBD1 matching over 7 bases. This CDR3 comprises 17 residues. V was pared by 3 bases and J by 1 base, with 11 bases of the junction left unmatched. In germline, CDR1 is LGHNA, CDR2 YSLEER. The CDR3 spells CASSQNLDRAPNTEAFF. DNA for the CDR3: TGCGCCAGCAGCCAGAACCTCGACAGGGCCCCGAACACTGAAGCTTTCTTT.

The V and J genes are TRBV4-3 and TRBJ2-2, with 8 positions matching TRBD2. The ends lost 1 base at V and 3 bases at J; junction bases unmatched: 7. Germline V gives CDR1 LGHNA, CDR2 YSLEER. The CDR3 has 17 amino acids. CDR3 sequence (DNA): TGCGCCAGCAGCCAAGTAATCACTAGCGGACACACCGGGGAGCTGTTTTTT. It codes for CASSQVITSGHTGELFF.

V gene TRBV2 combines with J gene TRBJ2-7; 9 bases agree with TRBD1. The trim removed 6 bases at V and 1 base at J, leaving 4 bases unmatched. Germline-derived CDR1 and CDR2 are SNHLY and FYNNEI. The CDR3 sequence is 14 residues long. CDR3 bases: TGTGCCAGCAGGAGGACAGGGGTATCCTACGAGCAGTACTTC. Protein sequence: CASRRTGVSYEQYF. The complete variable domain, with remaining parts taken from reference TRBV2 and TRBJ2-7, reads EPEVTQTPSHQVTQMGQEVILRCVPISNHLYFYWYRQILGQKVEFLVSFYNNEISEKSEIFDDQFSVERPDGSNFTLKIRSTKLEDSAMYFCASRRTGVSYEQYFGPGTRLTVT.

This chain uses TRBV6-1 with TRBJ2-3; possibly TRBD2 for D (7 bases). This CDR3 is built from 14 residues. Trimming shortened V by 2 bases and J by 3 bases, and 9 bases separated the two germline ends. Looked up from germline, CDR1 is MNHNS and CDR2 is SASEGT. The CDR3 loop is CASSERGGTDTQYF. The CDR3 bases are TGTGCCAGCAGTGAAAGGGGGGGTACAGATACGCAGTATTTT.